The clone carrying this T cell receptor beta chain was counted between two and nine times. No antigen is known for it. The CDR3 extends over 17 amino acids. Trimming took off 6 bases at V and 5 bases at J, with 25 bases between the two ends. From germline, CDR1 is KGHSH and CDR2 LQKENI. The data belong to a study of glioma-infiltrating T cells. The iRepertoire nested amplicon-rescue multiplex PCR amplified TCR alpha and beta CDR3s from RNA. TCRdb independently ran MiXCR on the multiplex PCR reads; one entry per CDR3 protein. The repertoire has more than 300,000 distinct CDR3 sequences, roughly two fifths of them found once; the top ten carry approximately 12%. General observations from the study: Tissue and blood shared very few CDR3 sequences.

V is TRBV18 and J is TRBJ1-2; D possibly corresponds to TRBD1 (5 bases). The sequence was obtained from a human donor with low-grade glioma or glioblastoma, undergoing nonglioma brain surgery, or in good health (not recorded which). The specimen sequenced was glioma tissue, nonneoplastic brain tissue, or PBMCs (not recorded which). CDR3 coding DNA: TGTGCCAGCTCGGACAATAAAGGACCCTTAGTTGGGTATGGCTACACCTTC. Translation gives CASSDNKGPLVGYGYTF. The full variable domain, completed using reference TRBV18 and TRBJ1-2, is NAGVMQNPRHLVRRRGQEARLRCSPMKGHSHVYWYRQLPEEGLKFMVYLQKENIIDESGMPKERFSAEFPKEGPSILRIQQVVRGDSAAYFCASSDNKGPLVGYGYTFGSGTRLTVV.